This T cell receptor (beta chain) was recorded in a study of radiotherapy plus CTLA-4 blockade in lung cancer. At the level of the study: For 18% of patients, objective responses occurred, and approximately 31% had disease control. Overall study findings and caveats: An expansion of tumor-derived TCR clones occurred in blood after radiotherapy plus ipilimumab.

To note about this clone: Its antigen is currently unknown.

The data were produced by immunoSEQ multiplex PCR, yet TCRdb's version contains in-frame clones alone and is incomplete. The table includes about 97,000 clones, approximately 72% detected once. Treatment of patients with chemo-refractory metastatic non-small-cell lung cancer consisted of focal radiation plus CTLA-4 blockade with ipilimumab. This receptor was obtained from a human donor with non-small cell lung cancer who had a partial response to radiotherapy plus ipilimumab. Some clones in this sample may be carry-over from other donors' samples. The starting material was peripheral blood, obtained from a patient treated with radiotherapy plus ipilimumab.

CDR3 residues: CASGTGGYQPQHF. In nucleotides, the CDR3 is TGTGCCAGTGGGACAGGGGGATATCAGCCCCAGCATTTT. The V gene is TRBV19, the J gene TRBJ1-5, with 11 positions matching TRBD1. Germline assignment: CDR1 LNHDA and CDR2 SQIVND (reference sequence). V trimming: 8 bases; J trimming: 5 bases; junction bases outside the gene matches: 2. This CDR3 region has 13 residues. The full variable domain, in which reference TRBV19 and TRBJ1-5 provide the parts outside the CDR3, is DGGITQSPKYLFRKEGQNVTLSCEQNLNHDAMYWYRQDPGQGLRLIYYSQIVNDFQKGDIAEGYSVSREKKESFPLTVTSAQKNPTAFYLCASGTGGYQPQHFGDGTRLSIL.